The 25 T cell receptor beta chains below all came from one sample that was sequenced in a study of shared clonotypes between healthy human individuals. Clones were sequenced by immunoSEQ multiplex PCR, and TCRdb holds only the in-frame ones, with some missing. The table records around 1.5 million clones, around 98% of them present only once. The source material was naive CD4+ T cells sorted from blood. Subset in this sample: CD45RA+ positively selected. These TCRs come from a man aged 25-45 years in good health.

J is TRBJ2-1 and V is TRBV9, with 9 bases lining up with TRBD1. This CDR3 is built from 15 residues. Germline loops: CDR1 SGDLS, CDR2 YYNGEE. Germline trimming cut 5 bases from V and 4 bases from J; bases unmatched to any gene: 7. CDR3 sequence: CASSTRQGGYNEQFF. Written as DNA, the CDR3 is TGTGCCAGCAGTACCAGACAGGGGGGGTACAATGAGCAGTTCTTC.

CDR3 residues: CASSPPGPSIEKLFF. For the CDR3, the DNA is TGTGCCAGCAGCCCCCCCGGGCCAAGTATTGAAAAACTGTTTTTT. This chain joins TRBV5-4 and TRBJ1-4; no clear D. Germline V gives CDR1 SGHNT, CDR2 YYREEE (reference sequence). V was pared by 4 bases and J by 7 bases, with 17 bases between. The CDR3 loop spans 15 amino acids.

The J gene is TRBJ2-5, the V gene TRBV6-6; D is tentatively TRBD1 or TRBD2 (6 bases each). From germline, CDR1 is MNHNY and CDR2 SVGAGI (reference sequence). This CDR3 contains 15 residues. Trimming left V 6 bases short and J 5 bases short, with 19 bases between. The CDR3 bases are TGTGCCAGCAGAGCCGGGACAACGGAGGGGGAGACCCAGTACTTC. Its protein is CASRAGTTEGETQYF.

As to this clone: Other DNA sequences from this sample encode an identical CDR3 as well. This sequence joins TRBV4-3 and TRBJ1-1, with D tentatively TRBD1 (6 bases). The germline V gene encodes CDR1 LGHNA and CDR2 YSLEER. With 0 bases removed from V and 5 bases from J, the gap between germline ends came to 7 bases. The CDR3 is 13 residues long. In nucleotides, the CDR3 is TGCGCCAGCAGCCAAGACAGGGGTACTGAAGCTTTCTTT. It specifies CASSQDRGTEAFF.

CDR3 sequence reads: CASSVATGGLEGDTQYF. The DNA of the CDR3 is TGTGCCAGCAGCGTAGCTACCGGGGGACTAGAGGGAGATACGCAGTATTTT. The V call is TRBV9, the J call TRBJ2-3; 8 bases are shared with TRBD2. The V and J ends lost 0 bases and 5 bases, in that order; junction bases with no gene match: 11. From germline, CDR1 is SGDLS and CDR2 YYNGEE. This CDR3 has 17 residues.

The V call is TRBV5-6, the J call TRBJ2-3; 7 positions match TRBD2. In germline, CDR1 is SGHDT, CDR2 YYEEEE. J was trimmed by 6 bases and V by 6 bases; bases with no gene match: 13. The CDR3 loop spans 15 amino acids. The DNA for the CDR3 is TGTGCCAGCACCCTTACTAGCGCGGGTGGGGATACGCAGTATTTT. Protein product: CASTLTSAGGDTQYF.

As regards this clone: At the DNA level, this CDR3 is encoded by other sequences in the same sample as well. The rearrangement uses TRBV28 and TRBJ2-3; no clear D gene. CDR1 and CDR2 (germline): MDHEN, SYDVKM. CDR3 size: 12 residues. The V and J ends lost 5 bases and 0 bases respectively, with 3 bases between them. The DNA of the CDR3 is TGTGCCAGCAGTCGTAGCACAGATACGCAGTATTTT. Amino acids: CASSRSTDTQYF.

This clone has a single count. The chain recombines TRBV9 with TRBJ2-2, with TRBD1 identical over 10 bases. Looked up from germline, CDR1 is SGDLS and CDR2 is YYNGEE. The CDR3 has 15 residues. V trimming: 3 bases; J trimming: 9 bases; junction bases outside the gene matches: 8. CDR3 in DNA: TGTGCCAGCAGCGCTCAGCCGGGACAGGGGAGGGAGCTGTTTTTT. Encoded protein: CASSAQPGQGRELFF. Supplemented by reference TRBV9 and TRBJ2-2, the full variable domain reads DSGVTQTPKHLITATGQRVTLRCSPRSGDLSVYWYQQSLDQGLQFLIQYYNGEERAKGNILERFSAQQFPDLHSELNLSSLELGDSALYFCASSAQPGQGRELFFGEGSRLTVL.

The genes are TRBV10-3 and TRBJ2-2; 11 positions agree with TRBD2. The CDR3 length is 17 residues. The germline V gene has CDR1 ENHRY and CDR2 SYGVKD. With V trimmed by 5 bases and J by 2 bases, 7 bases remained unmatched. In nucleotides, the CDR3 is TGTGCCATCAGTTCTAGCGGGAGGCCCTCAAACACCGGGGAGCTGTTTTTT. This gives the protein CAISSSGRPSNTGELFF.

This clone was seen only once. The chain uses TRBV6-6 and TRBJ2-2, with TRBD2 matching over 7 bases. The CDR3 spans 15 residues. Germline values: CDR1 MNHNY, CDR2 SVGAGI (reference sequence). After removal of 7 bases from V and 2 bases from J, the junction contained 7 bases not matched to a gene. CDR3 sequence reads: CASNAGVRNTGELFF. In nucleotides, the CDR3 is TGTGCCAGCAATGCGGGGGTTCGTAACACCGGGGAGCTGTTTTTT.

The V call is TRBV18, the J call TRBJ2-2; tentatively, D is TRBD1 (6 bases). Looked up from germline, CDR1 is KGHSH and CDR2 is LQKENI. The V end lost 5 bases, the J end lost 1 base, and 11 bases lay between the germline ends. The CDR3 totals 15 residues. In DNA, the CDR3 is TGTGCCAGCTCATACGACAGGAGGAACACCGGGGAGCTGTTTTTT. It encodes CASSYDRRNTGELFF.

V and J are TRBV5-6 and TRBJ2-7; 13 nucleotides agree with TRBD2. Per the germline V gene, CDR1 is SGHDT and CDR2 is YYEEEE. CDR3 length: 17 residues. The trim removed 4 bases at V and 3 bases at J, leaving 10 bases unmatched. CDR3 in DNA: TGTGCCAGCAGCCAGGGACTAGCGGGGCCGAGCCTCTACGAGCAGTACTTC. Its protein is CASSQGLAGPSLYEQYF.

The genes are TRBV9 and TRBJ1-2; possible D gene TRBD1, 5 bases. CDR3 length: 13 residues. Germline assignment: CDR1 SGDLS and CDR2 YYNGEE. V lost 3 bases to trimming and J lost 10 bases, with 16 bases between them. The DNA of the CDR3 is TGTGCCAGCAGCGCGACAGCGGCGATAGACTACACCTTC. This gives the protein CASSATAAIDYTF.

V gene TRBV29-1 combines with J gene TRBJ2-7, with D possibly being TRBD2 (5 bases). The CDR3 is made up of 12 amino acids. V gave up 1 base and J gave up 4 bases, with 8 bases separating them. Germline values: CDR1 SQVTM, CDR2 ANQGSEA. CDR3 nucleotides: TGCAGCGTTGAAGCAGGAGGTTACGAGCAGTACTTC. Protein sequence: CSVEAGGYEQYF.

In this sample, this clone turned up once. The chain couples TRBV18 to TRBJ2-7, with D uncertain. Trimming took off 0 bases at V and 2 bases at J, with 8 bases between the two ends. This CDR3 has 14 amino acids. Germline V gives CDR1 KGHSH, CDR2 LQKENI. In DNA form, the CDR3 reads TGTGCCAGCTCACCACCGACAAGCCCCTACGAGCAGTACTTC. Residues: CASSPPTSPYEQYF.

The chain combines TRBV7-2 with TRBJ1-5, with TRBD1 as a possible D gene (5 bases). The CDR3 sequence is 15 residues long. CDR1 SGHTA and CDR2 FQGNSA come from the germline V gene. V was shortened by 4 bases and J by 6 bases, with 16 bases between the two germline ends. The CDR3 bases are TGTGCCAGCAGCTCACTGGCGGGGGAGCTTCAGCCCCAGCATTTT. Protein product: CASSSLAGELQPQHF.

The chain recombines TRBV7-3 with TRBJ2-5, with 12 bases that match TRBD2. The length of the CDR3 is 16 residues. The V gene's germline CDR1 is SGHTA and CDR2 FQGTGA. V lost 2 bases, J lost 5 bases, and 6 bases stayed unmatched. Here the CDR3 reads CASSLALAGGPETQYF. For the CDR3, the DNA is TGTGCCAGCAGCTTAGCGCTAGCGGGAGGGCCGGAGACCCAGTACTTC.

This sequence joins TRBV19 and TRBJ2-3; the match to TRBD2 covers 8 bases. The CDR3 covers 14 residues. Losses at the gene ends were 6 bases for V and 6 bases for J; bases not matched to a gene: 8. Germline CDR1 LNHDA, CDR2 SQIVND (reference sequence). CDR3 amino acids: CASSRAGVRDTQYF. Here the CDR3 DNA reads TGTGCCAGTAGCCGAGCGGGAGTGAGGGATACGCAGTATTTT. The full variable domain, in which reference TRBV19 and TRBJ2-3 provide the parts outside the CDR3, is DGGITQSPKYLFRKEGQNVTLSCEQNLNHDAMYWYRQDPGQGLRLIYYSQIVNDFQKGDIAEGYSVSREKKESFPLTVTSAQKNPTAFYLCASSRAGVRDTQYFGPGTRLTVL.

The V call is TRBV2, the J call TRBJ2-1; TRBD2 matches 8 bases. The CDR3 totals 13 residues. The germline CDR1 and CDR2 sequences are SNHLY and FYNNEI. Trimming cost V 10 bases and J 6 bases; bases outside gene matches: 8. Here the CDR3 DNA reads TGTGCCACCTCCAGCGGGACTAGCAATGAGCAGTTCTTC. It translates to CATSSGTSNEQFF. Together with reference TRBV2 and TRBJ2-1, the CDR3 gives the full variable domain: EPEVTQTPSHQVTQMGQEVILRCVPISNHLYFYWYRQILGQKVEFLVSFYNNEISEKSEIFDDQFSVERPDGSNFTLKIRSTKLEDSAMYFCATSSGTSNEQFFGPGTRLTVL.

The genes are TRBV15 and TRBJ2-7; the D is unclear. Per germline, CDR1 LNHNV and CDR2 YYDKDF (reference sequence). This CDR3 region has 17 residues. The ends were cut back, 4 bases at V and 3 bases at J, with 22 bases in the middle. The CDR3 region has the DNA TGTGCCACCAGCAACTCCCCAGGCCCCTCACCCCACTACGAGCAGTACTTC. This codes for CATSNSPGPSPHYEQYF.

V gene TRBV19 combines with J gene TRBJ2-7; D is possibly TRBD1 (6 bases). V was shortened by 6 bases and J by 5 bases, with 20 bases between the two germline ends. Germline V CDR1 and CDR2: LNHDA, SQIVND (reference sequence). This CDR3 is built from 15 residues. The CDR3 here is CASRQLRGPRHEQYF. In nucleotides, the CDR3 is TGTGCCAGTAGACAACTCAGGGGTCCTAGGCACGAGCAGTACTTC.

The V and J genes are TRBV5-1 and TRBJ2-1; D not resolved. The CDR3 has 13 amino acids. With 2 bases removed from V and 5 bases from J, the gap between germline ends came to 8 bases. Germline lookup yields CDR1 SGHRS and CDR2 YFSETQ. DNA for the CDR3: TGCGCCAGCAGCTTTCAACAGAACAATGAGCAGTTCTTC. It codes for CASSFQQNNEQFF. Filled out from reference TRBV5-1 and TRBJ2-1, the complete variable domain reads KAGVTQTPRYLIKTRGQQVTLSCSPISGHRSVSWYQQTPGQGLQFLFEYFSETQRNKGNFPGRFSGRQFSNSRSEMNVSTLELGDSALYLCASSFQQNNEQFFGPGTRLTVL.

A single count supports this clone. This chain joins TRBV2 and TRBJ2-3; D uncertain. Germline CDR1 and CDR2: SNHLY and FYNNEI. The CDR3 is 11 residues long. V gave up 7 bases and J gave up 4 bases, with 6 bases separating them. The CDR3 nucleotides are TGTGCCAGCACCAACCCAGATACGCAGTATTTT. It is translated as CASTNPDTQYF.

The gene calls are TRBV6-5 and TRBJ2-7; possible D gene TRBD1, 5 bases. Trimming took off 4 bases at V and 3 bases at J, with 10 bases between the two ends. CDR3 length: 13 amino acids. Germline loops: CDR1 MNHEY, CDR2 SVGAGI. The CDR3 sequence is CASSSTGDYEQYF. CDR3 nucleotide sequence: TGTGCCAGCAGTTCCACAGGAGACTACGAGCAGTACTTC.

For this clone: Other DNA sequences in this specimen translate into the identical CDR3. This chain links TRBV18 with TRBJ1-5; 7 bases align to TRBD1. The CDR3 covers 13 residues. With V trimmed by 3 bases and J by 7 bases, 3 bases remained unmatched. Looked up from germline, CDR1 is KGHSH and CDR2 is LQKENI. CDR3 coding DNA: TGTGCCAGCTCACCCGACAGGGACCAGCCCCAGCATTTT. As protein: CASSPDRDQPQHF.